Listed here is a single TCR beta chain. Its antigen has not been determined. Per-nucleotide qualities are absent, and no much larger clonotype sits a single base away. TCRbeta CDR3 regions were amplified from genomic DNA using the immunoSEQ Assay, a bias-controlled multiplex PCR. Regarding the original processing steps: The number of nucleated cells in each sample was estimated from the amplification of reference gene primers within the assay. To quantify the absolute abundance of each unique TCRbeta CDR3 rearrangement, sequence reads were collapsed and filtered. For each sample, productive Simpson clonality was calculated as the square root of Simpson's diversity index over productive rearrangements. Held by TCRdb, this immuneACCESS table contains in-frame sequences only and omits some clones. Under half of the omission traces to an unresolved V gene where checked; the cause of the rest is unknown. V and J calls plus clone size are reproduced from that table; the DNA served to infer D and trimming. Recorded for this sample are around 250,000 clones; more than 75% of them occurred a single time. Less than 8.5% of the sample belongs to the ten largest clones.

Via the germline V gene, CDR1 is MNHEY and CDR2 SVGAGI. Its CDR3 holds 14 amino acids, cysteine through phenylalanine. Only the CDR3 part of the read is kept: 42 bases, read in frame from the first base. V and J are trimmed by 5 bases and 5 bases, and the gene matches miss 6 bases of the junction. This sample is part of a study of blood T cell repertoires in COVID-19 (TCRdb year 2020). With respect to the entire study: Samples covering the acute and convalescent phases of COVID-19 were provided by collaborators in the United States, Italy and Spain. A freely available public database, intended as a resource for researchers studying the immune response to SARS-CoV-2, is where the repertoires were released. Where available, HLA class I and class II types were taken from metadata supplied by the sample provider and were not determined by assay-based typing. The dataset comprised deeply sampled blood TCRbeta repertoires from subjects exposed to, actively infected with, or recovered from COVID-19. The material from the prospective study consisted of cDNA or gDNA derived from T cells, B-cell-depleted T cells, or PBMCs. The sample metadata nearly always contained a de-identified subject ID, COVID-19 status, age in years and sex. Samples came from the ongoing ImmuneRACE study (first 160 participants) plus 1,254 subjects from 6 global collaborators.

Enrolling through a virtual design, the prospective study's participants ranged in age from roughly 18 to 90 years and lived across about two dozen United States geographic areas. Cohort assignment in the prospective study relied on participant-reported clinical history from a screening survey and a study questionnaire. A participant counted as exposed if, within 2 weeks of entering the study, that participant had been in contact with someone who had a PCR-confirmed or clinician-diagnosed COVID-19 case. Mobile phlebotomists in the prospective study collected whole blood, serum and a nasopharyngeal or oropharyngeal swab from every participant. Additional blood draws and questionnaires over a roughly two-month period could optionally be provided by prospective study participants. Before DNA extraction, prospective study blood samples were shipped either frozen or at room temperature. Overall study results and their limits: The quantity of clinical and demographic metadata differed by source and by participant and was supplied without curation.

Recombination joined TRBV6-5 with TRBJ2-5; TRBD2 agrees with 9 junctional bases. The sequence was collected from a woman in her forties or fifties who had been exposed to COVID-19. Source material: PBMCs or T cells enriched from blood (not recorded which). The CDR3 protein: CASSSRAGGETQYF. The DNA is TGTGCCAGCAGTAGCCGGGCGGGAGGGGAGACCCAGTACTTC.